The 9 T cell receptor beta chains listed next were all sequenced from one sample in a study of blood T cell repertoires in COVID-19. Only in-frame clones appear in the TCRdb table, and some are missing; sequencing was by immunoSEQ multiplex PCR. The table records about 300,000 clones, over 75% of them present only once. The sample consisted of PBMCs or T cells enriched from blood (not recorded which). All receptors derive from a man between 25 and 39 years old who had recovered from COVID-19.

The chain joins TRBV5-6 to TRBJ2-1, with 7 positions matching TRBD1. Germline lookup yields CDR1 SGHDT and CDR2 YYEEEE. The CDR3 spans 15 residues. V lost 4 bases and J lost 7; bases outside the gene matches: 11. CDR3: CASSRPTGSMNEQFF. The CDR3 DNA sequence: TGTGCCAGCAGCCGCCCGACAGGGAGTATGAATGAGCAGTTCTTC.

The genes are TRBV25-1 and TRBJ1-1; D gene ambiguous. V shed 1 base and J shed 8 bases, with 5 bases lying between them. CDR3 length: 11 amino acids. The V gene's germline CDR1 is MGHDK and CDR2 SYGVNS. In nucleotides, the CDR3 is TGTGCCAGCAGTGAATTATTGGAAGCTTTCTTT. It specifies CASSELLEAFF.

V usage is TRBV30 and J usage is TRBJ2-1; D gene uncertain. The V gene's germline CDR1 is GTSNPN and CDR2 SVGIG (reference sequence). V lost 5 bases to trimming and J lost 5 bases, with 10 bases between them. The length of the CDR3 is 12 residues. The CDR3 loop is CAWGPQDNEQFF. Here the CDR3 DNA reads TGTGCCTGGGGCCCCCAGGACAATGAGCAGTTCTTC.

This clone was seen a single time. The chain employs TRBV24-1 and TRBJ2-4; D is unclear. Germline V gene data show CDR1 as KGHDR and CDR2 as SFDVKD. Between the trimmed V and J ends, which lost 4 bases and 8 bases, there was a span of 17 bases. CDR3 size: 15 residues. The CDR3 loop is CATSDRRFEPDIQYF. The CDR3 region has the DNA TGTGCCACCAGTGACCGCCGATTTGAGCCGGACATTCAGTACTTC.

V gene TRBV4-1 combines with J gene TRBJ2-5, with TRBD1 identical over 9 bases. CDR1 and CDR2 (germline): MGHRA, YSYEKL. This CDR3 contains 16 residues. Trimming removed 3 bases from V and 2 bases from J; junction bases left unmatched: 7. As DNA, the CDR3 is TGCGCCAGCAGCCAGCCTAGACAGGGGGGTCAAGAGACCCAGTACTTC. It encodes CASSQPRQGGQETQYF.

The J gene is TRBJ1-3, the V gene TRBV18, with D hard to call. In germline, CDR1 is KGHSH, CDR2 LQKENI. This CDR3 contains 18 residues. V was pared by 1 base and J by 4 bases, with 20 bases between. CDR3: CASSPLGMQSGRGNTIYF. The CDR3 DNA is TGTGCCAGCTCACCACTTGGGATGCAGAGCGGCCGAGGAAACACCATATATTTT.

The CDR3 protein is CASSQEDRGGYEQYF. The CDR3 DNA follows: TGTGCCAGCAGCCAGGAGGACAGGGGGGGCTACGAGCAGTACTTC. The chain has TRBV3-1 (or the pseudogene TRBV3-2) and TRBJ2-7, with 10 bases matching TRBD1. This CDR3 is built from 15 residues. V lost 3 bases and J lost 3; bases outside the gene matches: 5. The germline V gene has CDR1 LGHDT and CDR2 YNNKEL (reference sequence).

The chain employs TRBV29-1 and TRBJ2-7, with D unclear. From germline, CDR1 is SQVTM and CDR2 ANQGSEA. Trimming removed 0 bases from V and 2 bases from J, with 8 bases in between. The CDR3 spans 13 residues. CDR3 DNA sequence: TGCAGCGTTGAAGATCGAGTGGCCTACGAGCAGTACTTC. Translated, it gives CSVEDRVAYEQYF.

The table lists this clone with a count of one. This chain connects TRBV15 to TRBJ2-2; TRBD2 aligns across 8 bases. The trim removed 3 bases at V and 6 bases at J, leaving 12 bases unmatched. This CDR3 is built from 17 residues. Per germline, CDR1 LNHNV and CDR2 YYDKDF (reference sequence). The CDR3 bases are TGTGCCACCAGCAGGGTGGGGGGCCTGCGGGGGGCCGGGGAGCTGTTTTTT. It yields the protein CATSRVGGLRGAGELFF.